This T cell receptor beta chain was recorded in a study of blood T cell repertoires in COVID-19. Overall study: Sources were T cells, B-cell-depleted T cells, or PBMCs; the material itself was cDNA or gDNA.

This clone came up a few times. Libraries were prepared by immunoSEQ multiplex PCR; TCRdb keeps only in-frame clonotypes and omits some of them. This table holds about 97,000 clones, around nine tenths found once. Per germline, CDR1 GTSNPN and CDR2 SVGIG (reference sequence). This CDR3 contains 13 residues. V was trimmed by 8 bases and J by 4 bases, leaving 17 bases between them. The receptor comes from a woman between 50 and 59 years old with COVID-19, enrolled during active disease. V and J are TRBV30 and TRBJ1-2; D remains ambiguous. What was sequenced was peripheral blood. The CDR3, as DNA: TGTGCCGGAACGACGGGAAACACCTATGGCTACACCTTC. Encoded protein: CAGTTGNTYGYTF.